The clone carrying this TCR beta chain was detected ten times or more. Its antigen is unidentified. Trimming removed 2 bases from V and 3 bases from J, with 13 bases in between. CDR1 is SGHTA and CDR2 is FQGNSA in the germline V gene. This CDR3 comprises 15 residues. For repertoire sequencing, the TCR beta CDR3 regions were amplified from RNA transcripts. First-round RT-PCR with HTBI primers preceded a second-round multiplex PCR. TCRdb reprocessed the multiplex PCR reads with MiXCR, giving one entry per CDR3 protein. The profile shows about 620,000 distinct CDR3 sequences, 20% to 25% of them singletons. The sample originates from a study of Graves' ophthalmopathy and Graves' hyperthyroidism. Study findings and constraints: With just under 71% sensitivity and approximately 72% specificity, the model predicted ophthalmopathy progression. Most expanded clonotypes in thyroid above 0.001 frequency also showed up in blood.

Patients were diagnosed from clinical symptoms, serum thyroxine, TRAb, thyroid ultrasound and orbital computed tomography. This chain links TRBV7-2 with TRBJ1-2; D is uncertain. The specimen sequenced was peripheral blood. The clonotype was recovered from a woman younger than 30 with stable Graves' hyperthyroidism. Some clones in this sample may be carry-over from other donors' samples. The CDR3 sequence: CASSLSLHGDYGYTF. The CDR3, as DNA: TGTGCCAGCAGCTTAAGTCTCCACGGCGACTATGGCTACACCTTC.